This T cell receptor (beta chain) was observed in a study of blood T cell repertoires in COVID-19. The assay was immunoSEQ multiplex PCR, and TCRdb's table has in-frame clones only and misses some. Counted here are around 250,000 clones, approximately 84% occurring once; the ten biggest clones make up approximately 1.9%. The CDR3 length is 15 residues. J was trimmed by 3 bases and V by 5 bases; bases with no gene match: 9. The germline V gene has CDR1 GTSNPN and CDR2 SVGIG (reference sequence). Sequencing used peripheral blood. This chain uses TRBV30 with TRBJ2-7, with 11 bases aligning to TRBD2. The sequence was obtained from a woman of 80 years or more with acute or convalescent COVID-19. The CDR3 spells CAWALTSGSLYEQYF. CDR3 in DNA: TGTGCCTGGGCCCTTACTAGCGGGAGCCTCTACGAGCAGTACTTC.